This T cell receptor (beta chain) was captured in a study of control samples from healthy donors and cancer patients (TCRdb year 2020). V and J are truncated by 2 bases and 2 bases respectively, leaving an intervening sequence of 10 bases. CDR1 and CDR2, looked up from the germline V gene (reference sequence), are MNHEY and SMNVEV. From the cysteine up to the phenylalanine, the CDR3 has a length of 14 residues. CDR3 DNA only is kept here, 42 bases in frame from base 1. This clone occurred once. Its antigen target is currently unknown. No quality values exist for individual bases; no much larger clone is one base distant. The library relied on the immunoSEQ multiplex PCR assay. TCRdb carries this immuneACCESS record with in-frame sequences only. Its versions omit some clonotypes, under half of them owing to an unresolved V gene in the studies checked, with the rest unexplained. The sample records approximately 110,000 clones, approximately 93% of which are singletons. The ten largest clones represent 7.8% of the sample.

The origin of this receptor is a woman between 18 and 30 years old in good health. Rearrangement joined TRBV27 to TRBJ2-7; tentative D gene TRBD1, with 5 bases matching. The sample consisted of blood. The DNA sequence is as follows: TGTGCCAGCAGTTTAGCACAGGCAGCCTACGAGCAGTACTTC. It specifies CASSLAQAAYEQYF.